The 4 T cell receptor beta chains in this list originate from one sample, sequenced in a study of T cells in Graves' hyperthyroidism and ophthalmopathy. It was RNA transcripts that yielded the amplified TCR beta CDR3 regions. The study used the HTBI primer set for a first-round RT-PCR of the TCR CDR3. TCRdb reprocessed the multiplex PCR reads via MiXCR and lists one record per CDR3 protein. Among roughly 530,000 distinct CDR3 sequences listed, roughly 18% were seen once. The sample was blood. The receptor set was obtained from a woman in her late teens or twenties with Graves' ophthalmopathy.

CDR3 sequence: CASSYQGFSGKSGYTF. The CDR3 DNA follows: TGTGCCAGCAGTTACCAGGGGTTTTCAGGGAAGTCGGGCTACACCTTC. The J gene is TRBJ1-2, the V gene TRBV5-6; the D gene is possibly TRBD1 (6 bases). The CDR3 has 16 amino acids. CDR1 and CDR2 (germline): SGHDT, YYEEEE. The V and J ends lost 5 bases and 8 bases respectively, with 25 bases between them.

The rearrangement links TRBV6-1 to TRBJ1-3; D is perhaps TRBD1 (5 bases). The CDR3 runs to 18 residues. The ends were cut back, 3 bases at V and 4 bases at J, with 22 bases in the middle. CDR1 MNHNS and CDR2 SASEGT come from the germline V gene. The CDR3 region is CASSEIPTSQGQGNTIYF. The CDR3 nucleotides read TGTGCCAGCAGTGAGATACCGACTTCGCAGGGTCAAGGAAACACCATATATTTT.

This clonotype was seen many times. The gene calls are TRBV5-5 and TRBJ2-3; 7 positions agree with TRBD1. This CDR3 is built from 16 residues. The germline CDR1 and CDR2 sequences are SGHKS and YYEKEE (reference sequence). V shed 4 bases, J shed 2 bases, and the junction held 10 bases outside the gene matches. CDR3 sequence (DNA): TGTGCCAGCAGCGCCACAGGGGTTTCATTCACAGATACGCAGTATTTT. Its protein product is CASSATGVSFTDTQYF.

The rearrangement links TRBV27 to TRBJ1-1, with TRBD1 as a possible D gene (6 bases). The V gene's germline CDR1 is MNHEY and CDR2 SMNVEV (reference sequence). This CDR3 region has 15 residues. Deletions cut 5 bases from V and 0 bases from J, with 13 bases between. The CDR3: CASSLMRGLNTEAFF. The CDR3 DNA reads TGTGCCAGCAGTCTAATGCGGGGGCTGAACACTGAAGCTTTCTTT.